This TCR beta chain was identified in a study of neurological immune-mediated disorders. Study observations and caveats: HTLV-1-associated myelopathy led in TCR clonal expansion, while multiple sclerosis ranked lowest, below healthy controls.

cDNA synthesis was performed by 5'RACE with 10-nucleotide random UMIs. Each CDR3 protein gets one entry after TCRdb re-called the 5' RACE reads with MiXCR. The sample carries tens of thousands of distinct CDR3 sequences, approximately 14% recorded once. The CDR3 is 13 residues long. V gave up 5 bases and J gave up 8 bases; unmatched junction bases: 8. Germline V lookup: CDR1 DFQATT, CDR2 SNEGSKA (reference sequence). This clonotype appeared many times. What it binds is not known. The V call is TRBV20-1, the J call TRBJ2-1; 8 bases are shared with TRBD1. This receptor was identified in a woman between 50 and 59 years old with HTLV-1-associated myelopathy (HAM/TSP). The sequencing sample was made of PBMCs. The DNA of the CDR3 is TGCAGTGCTCTCCGGACAGGGAAGGATGAGCAGTTCTTC. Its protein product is CSALRTGKDEQFF.